This note documents a single T cell receptor beta chain sequence. This specimen belongs to a study of blood T cell repertoires in COVID-19. Overall study: Material from acute and convalescent COVID-19 was sourced from the United States, Italy and Spain. T cells, B-cell-depleted T cells, or PBMCs provided the cDNA or gDNA that served as material.

The CDR3 has 15 residues. The germline gives CDR1 SGHNT, CDR2 YYREEE (reference sequence). Trimming removed 4 bases at V and 2 bases at J, with 15 bases between. Original processing methods: Reference gene primer amplification gave estimated nucleated cell counts. The table came from immunoSEQ multiplex PCR; TCRdb's copy has only in-frame clones and leaves some out. V and J calls and clone size are copied from that table; D and trimming were computed from the DNA. The data show roughly 150,000 clones, 80% seen once. This receptor was obtained from a man aged 60 to 75 with acute or convalescent COVID-19. The V gene is TRBV5-4, the J gene TRBJ1-1; D is unresolved. The sequencing sample was made of peripheral blood. CDR3 region: CASSRPGNINTEAFF. The DNA for the CDR3 is TGTGCCAGCAGCCGCCCGGGGAATATCAACACTGAAGCTTTCTTT.